This T cell receptor (beta chain) was documented in a study of cytomegalovirus exposure and HLA in healthy donors. In the study overall: T cells numbering about 180 million yielded around 120 million unique TCR beta sequences in an earlier analysis. Study conclusions and caveats: Most TCR sequences were uncommon, yet certain public TCRs appeared in many donors. Associated with cytomegalovirus, according to the listing, were 164 TCR beta chains. Rates of TCR association differed by HLA locus in a later analysis, with DRB1 highest and HLA-C lowest.

As concerns this clone: Its antigen remains unknown.

Both 60 Vbeta primers and 13 Jbeta primers went into the PCR. The protocol was immunoSEQ multiplex PCR, while the TCRdb copy is restricted to in-frame clones and leaves out a portion. The sample has 200,000 or so clones; about four fifths are singletons. Input material: PBMCs. This sequence originates from a man aged 30 to 39 in good health and CMV-seronegative.

The CDR3 loop is CASGGGGSHEQYF. The CDR3 nucleotides are TGTGCCAGCGGGGGCGGGGGGTCTCACGAGCAGTACTTC. The chain recombines TRBV28 with TRBJ2-7; 8 nucleotides agree with TRBD2. CDR1 and CDR2 from the germline V gene are MDHEN and SYDVKM. The V segment lost 8 bases and the J segment 5 bases; nucleotides outside the gene matches: 8. The CDR3 spans 13 residues.